Below, 10 T cell receptor beta chains from the same sample are listed, as sequenced in a study of cytomegalovirus exposure and HLA in healthy donors. The PCR had 60 Vbeta and 13 Jbeta primers. The repertoire was sequenced with immunoSEQ multiplex PCR; TCRdb's copy has only in-frame clones and lacks some. Here the sample spans some 120,000 clones, roughly 69% being singletons. The sequencing input was PBMCs. All receptors come from a woman under 40 in good health and CMV-seronegative.

This chain joins TRBV2 and TRBJ2-1; TRBD1 agrees at 10 bases. V was clipped by 6 bases and J by 4 bases; unmatched bases: 3. The length of the CDR3 is 14 residues. Germline assignment: CDR1 SNHLY and CDR2 FYNNEI. CDR3 protein: CASRTGGLYNEQFF. The CDR3 DNA reads TGTGCCAGCAGGACAGGGGGCTTGTACAATGAGCAGTTCTTC.

The chain joins TRBV6-6 to TRBJ2-3; D perhaps matches TRBD2 (6 bases). This CDR3 is built from 16 residues. Germline V gene sequence: CDR1 MNHNY, CDR2 SVGAGI (reference sequence). With 6 bases removed from V and 6 bases from J, the gap between germline ends came to 22 bases. This chain's CDR3 is CASSLTSGLLADTQYF. DNA of the CDR3: TGTGCCAGCAGCCTTACCTCGGGACTCCTTGCTGATACGCAGTATTTT.

The chain joins TRBV5-4 to TRBJ1-1, with 8 positions matching TRBD1. V shed 0 bases, J shed 1 base, and the junction held 5 bases outside the gene matches. This CDR3 has 16 amino acids. The germline CDR1 and CDR2 sequences are SGHNT and YYREEE (reference sequence). DNA for the CDR3: TGTGCCAGCAGCTTGGGCCAGGGGGCACGGAACACTGAAGCTTTCTTT. Its protein product is CASSLGQGARNTEAFF.

The chain carries TRBV9 and TRBJ2-7; 7 bases are a match to TRBD1. The CDR3 is 12 residues long. The V segment lost 5 bases and the J segment 6 bases; nucleotides outside the gene matches: 5. The germline gives CDR1 SGDLS, CDR2 YYNGEE. CDR3 DNA sequence: TGTGCCAGCAGAGGAACAGGGGCCGAGCAGTACTTC. Translation gives CASRGTGAEQYF.

This clone was picked up a small number of times. The gene calls are TRBV18 and TRBJ1-1; weak D call: TRBD1 (5 bases). The CDR3 totals 15 residues. The germline V and J ends were trimmed by 5 bases and 1 base, with 14 bases remaining between them. From germline, CDR1 is KGHSH and CDR2 LQKENI. CDR3 amino acids: CASSGVTRGNTEAFF. DNA of the CDR3: TGTGCCAGCTCAGGTGTTACAAGGGGGAACACTGAAGCTTTCTTT.

This chain joins TRBV2 and TRBJ2-5; D might be TRBD1 (5 bases). Deletions cut 8 bases from V and 2 bases from J, with 9 bases between. Germline lookup yields CDR1 SNHLY and CDR2 FYNNEI. The CDR3 loop spans 12 amino acids. CDR3 in amino acids: CASGQGQETQYF. The CDR3, as DNA: TGTGCCAGCGGGCAGGGACAAGAGACCCAGTACTTC.

Concerning this clone itself: This same CDR3 is encoded by further DNA sequences in the sample. V is TRBV5-4 and J is TRBJ2-7; weak D call: TRBD1 (6 bases). The germline gives CDR1 SGHNT, CDR2 YYREEE (reference sequence). This CDR3 has 13 amino acids. Trimming cost V 4 bases and J 1 base, with 9 bases left between them. CDR3 sequence reads: CASSLDRSYEQYF. CDR3 nucleotide sequence: TGTGCCAGCAGCCTCGACAGGTCCTACGAGCAGTACTTC.

The rearrangement uses TRBV6-5 and TRBJ2-6; D might be TRBD1 (5 bases). Trimming took off 4 bases at V and 4 bases at J, with 14 bases between the two ends. Germline loops: CDR1 MNHEY, CDR2 SVGAGI. This CDR3 comprises 16 residues. Here the CDR3 reads CASSLQVARGANVLTF. As DNA, the CDR3 is TGTGCCAGCAGTTTACAGGTTGCCAGGGGGGCCAACGTCCTGACTTTC.

Remarks on this clone: Within the sample, other DNA sequences also encode this same CDR3. The chain combines TRBV4-1 with TRBJ2-3; 7 bases align to TRBD1. V gave up 0 bases and J gave up 1 base; unmatched junction bases: 7. CDR1 and CDR2 from the germline V gene are MGHRA and YSYEKL. CDR3 length equals 17 residues. The CDR3 region is CASSQDPRQGRTDTQYF. CDR3 nucleotide sequence: TGCGCCAGCAGCCAAGATCCTAGACAGGGTCGCACAGATACGCAGTATTTT.

This chain connects TRBV7-2 to TRBJ2-7; D perhaps matches TRBD2 (6 bases). Deletions cut 5 bases from V and 7 bases from J, with 21 bases between. The germline gives CDR1 SGHTA, CDR2 FQGNSA. This CDR3 spans 15 amino acids. The CDR3 spells CASSPPGTRRGEQYF. DNA of the CDR3: TGTGCCAGCAGCCCCCCGGGAACTCGGCGGGGTGAGCAGTACTTC. The whole variable domain, remainder taken from reference TRBV7-2 and TRBJ2-7, is GAGVSQSPSNKVTEKGKDVELRCDPISGHTALYWYRQSLGQGLEFLIYFQGNSAPDKSGLPSDRFSAERTGGSVSTLTIQRTQQEDSAVYLCASSPPGTRRGEQYFGPGTRLTVT.